The T cell receptor (beta chain) under discussion was sequenced for a study of cytotoxic CD8 clonotypes in ibrutinib-treated CLL. Study overall: On average, approximately 95,000 productive rearrangements and 260,000 or so productive templates per sample. Study results and caveats: Clonality rose at ibrutinib response and fell back toward baseline at progression.

In regard to this clone: The target antigen is unknown. The junction departs from germline at one end; a sequencing error may be responsible.

Sequencing was performed with immunoSEQ multiplex PCR; in TCRdb, only in-frame clones are kept and a portion is missing. The sample has 25,000 to 30,000 clones; around two thirds are singletons. Germline V lookup: CDR1 GTSNPN, CDR2 SVGIG (reference sequence). The CDR3 loop spans 12 amino acids. This clonotype originated in a human donor with chronic lymphocytic leukemia. The chain carries TRBV30 and TRBJ1-1; 12 nucleotides agree with TRBD1. The material was PBMCs, obtained after 24 months of ibrutinib treatment. As DNA, the CDR3 is TGTGCCTGGAGTCCTCGGGACAGGGGGCACCGCTTT. Translated: CAWSPRDRGHRF.